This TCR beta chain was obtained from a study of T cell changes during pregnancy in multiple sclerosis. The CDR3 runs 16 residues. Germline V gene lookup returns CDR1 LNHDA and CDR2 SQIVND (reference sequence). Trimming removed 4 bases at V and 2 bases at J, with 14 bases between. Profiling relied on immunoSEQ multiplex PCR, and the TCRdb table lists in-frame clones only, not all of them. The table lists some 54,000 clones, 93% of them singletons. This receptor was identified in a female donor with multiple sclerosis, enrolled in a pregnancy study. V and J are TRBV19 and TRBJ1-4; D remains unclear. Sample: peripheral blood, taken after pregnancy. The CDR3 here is CASSTLTSRTNEKLFF. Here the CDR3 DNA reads TGTGCCAGTAGTACCCTGACATCACGGACTAATGAAAAACTGTTTTTT.